This T cell receptor beta chain appears in the sequencing data of a study of blood T cell repertoires in COVID-19. At the level of the study: Samples of COVID-19 (acute and convalescent) were obtained from the United States, Italy and Spain. PBMCs, B-cell-depleted T cells, or T cells were the source of the cDNA or gDNA that made up the material.

V was trimmed by 4 bases and J by 1 base, leaving 7 bases between them. CDR1 SGHTA and CDR2 FQGTGA come from the germline V gene. The CDR3 is made up of 14 amino acids. In the authors' methods: Scientists estimated how many nucleated cells there were by amplifying reference gene primers. Profiled with immunoSEQ multiplex PCR; TCRdb holds only in-frame clones, not every one. The V and J calls and clone size are taken from that table; D and trimming were inferred from the DNA. The sample consists of about 400,000 clones, about 88% of them appearing once. The sequenced material came from peripheral blood. The sequence derives from a human donor in a cohort sampled during active COVID-19. This chain links TRBV7-3 with TRBJ2-2, with D tentatively TRBD1 (5 bases). CDR3 loop: CASSSTVNTGELFF. The CDR3 nucleotides read TGTGCCAGCAGCTCGACAGTGAACACCGGGGAGCTGTTTTTT. Filled out from reference TRBV7-3 and TRBJ2-2, the complete variable domain reads GAGVSQTPSNKVTEKGKYVELRCDPISGHTALYWYRQSLGQGPEFLIYFQGTGAADDSGLPNDRFFAVRPEGSVSTLKIQRTERGDSAVYLCASSSTVNTGELFFGEGSRLTVL.